This T cell receptor beta chain was sequenced during a study of cytomegalovirus exposure and HLA in healthy donors. Findings and caveats of the study: A few CMV-associated chains were confirmed in vitro to be specific for CMV antigens. Further analysis, carried out later, found HLA-associated TCR beta chains more clonally expanded than equally common other chains. In a later analysis, DRB1 alleles had the most associated TCRs; HLA-C alleles the fewest.

There were likely unrecorded immune exposures, though donors were nominally healthy when sampled. Unmatched junction bases numbered 7, after V lost 4 bases and J lost 10 bases. Germline lookup yields CDR1 SGHNT and CDR2 YENEEA. The CDR3 is 15 amino acids. This clone was recorded a few times. Its antigen is undetermined. The PCR employed 60 Vbeta primers together with 13 Jbeta primers. Clones were sequenced by immunoSEQ multiplex PCR, and TCRdb holds only the in-frame ones, with some missing. The repertoire has roughly 150,000 clones, about 80% of them found once; the top ten carry 6.5% to 8%. The V gene is TRBV11-3, the J gene TRBJ2-1; TRBD2 aligns across 13 bases. The sample consisted of PBMCs. This clonotype originated in a man in his forties in good health and CMV-seropositive. CDR3 sequence: CASSSPRLAGGEQFF. The CDR3 DNA reads as TGTGCCAGCAGCTCTCCCAGACTAGCGGGAGGAGAGCAGTTCTTC. The full variable domain, in which reference TRBV11-3 and TRBJ2-1 provide the parts outside the CDR3, is EAGVVQSPRYKIIEKKQPVAFWCNPISGHNTLYWYLQNLGQGPELLIRYENEEAVDDSQLPKDRFSAERLKGVDSTLKIQPAELGDSAVYLCASSSPRLAGGEQFFGPGTRLTVL.